A single T cell receptor (beta chain) is shown here with its context. This clone was counted a few times. Its specific antigen is unknown. No per-base quality is available; no much larger clone lies one base away. Other DNA sequences within the sample encode an identical CDR3. Samples with the label H were taken from distinct, geographically separated regions of the hepatocellular carcinoma nodule. Every patient had early-stage hepatocellular carcinoma and went to surgical resection without receiving any prior therapy. None of the sampled areas showed macroscopic evidence of necrosis or hemorrhage. TCR sequencing (ImmunoSeq) was performed on multiple regions from a couple of patients. Frozen tissue samples from resection were taken at least 1 cm away from one another. Genomic DNA was extracted from bulk tissue using the DNeasy blood and tissue kit. The data derive from a study of intratumoral heterogeneity in liver cancer. Study-wide context: In the full approximately 15-patient cohort, the median age was around 60 years and the majority of patients were male. To investigate intratumor heterogeneity, the study integrated RNA-seq, DNA sequencing, TCR-seq and SNP array data drawn from multiple regions of hepatocellular carcinoma specimens. The overall cohort comprised around 72 multiregional samples from approximately 14 HCC patients, with under 55 tumoral and around 20 adjacent nontumoral regions.

Study-wide conclusions, independent of this receptor: The authors acknowledged a relatively low patient number and under-sampled tumor-infiltrating lymphocyte representation as limitations. Within each of the two sequenced patients, overall T cell clonality showed no significant difference between tumor regions. RNA-seq-based estimates of regional differences in tumor-infiltrating lymphocyte burden were reportedly confirmed by TCR sequencing. In every sequenced patient, tumor region b showed significantly fewer unique T-cell clonal expansions than tumor region a.

The CDR3 starts with the cysteine, ends with the phenylalanine, and has 15 residues. CDR3 DNA is the only sequence kept; it has 45 bases, read in frame from the first base. The germline V gene gives CDR1 as SGHRS and CDR2 as YFSETQ. Between the V and J ends, shortened by 2 bases and 2 bases respectively, the junction contains 10 bases. Using the immunoSEQ assay, the TCR beta chain CDR3 regions were sequenced from genomic DNA. Rearranged VDJ segments were amplified with primers annealing to V and J segments. In the authors' own workflow: Clonality and richness metrics were computed with the ImmunoSeq Analyzer software. Clones with differential abundance between regions were identified with Fisher's exact test combined with a beta-binomial method for additional stringency. The clones in this table, taken by TCRdb from immuneACCESS, are in-frame only. Not every clone is retained; where verified, under half of the shortfall comes from an unresolved V gene, and the cause of the rest is unknown. V, J and clone size were drawn from that table, and D and trimming were deduced from the DNA. This sample gives some 7,000 clones in total; 55% of them show up just once. The top ten clonotypes cover roughly 13% of the sample.

This receptor was identified in a man in his 70s with hepatocellular carcinoma. The material was tumor tissue, obtained before any cancer treatment. The chain is made from TRBV5-1 and TRBJ1-4; tentative D gene TRBD1, with 6 bases matching. The CDR3 reads as follows: CASSLTGRTNEKLFF. The nucleotide sequence reads as follows: TGCGCCAGCAGCTTAACAGGGCGGACTAATGAAAAACTGTTTTTT.